Below, 21 T cell receptor beta chains from the same sample are listed, as sequenced in a study of post-analysis software for immune sequencing data. Study observations and caveats: Patients showed TRBV5-6, TRBV5-1 and TRBV20-1 among five TRBV segments more frequent than in controls.

Their target antigens are unknown. The TCR beta cDNA libraries contained unique molecular identifiers. TCRdb itself ran the PCR reads through MiXCR, one entry per CDR3 protein. The sample holds some 690,000 distinct CDR3 sequences; roughly 29% are singletons and the top ten take around 0.56%. What was sequenced was blood. The origin of the receptors is a girl under 18 with multiple sclerosis.

This clonotype was counted between two and nine times. The chain couples TRBV5-1 to TRBJ1-1; D is possibly TRBD1 (6 bases). V was shortened by 5 bases and J by 1 base, with 12 bases between the two germline ends. The CDR3 consists of 14 residues. In germline, CDR1 is SGHRS, CDR2 YFSETQ. The CDR3 DNA sequence: TGCGCCAGCAGGATACAGGGTGAGAACACTGAAGCTTTCTTT. It yields the protein CASRIQGENTEAFF.

The chain joins TRBV28 to TRBJ2-7; 7 positions match TRBD2. The V gene's germline CDR1 is MDHEN and CDR2 SYDVKM. Trimming removed 4 bases from V and 0 bases from J; junction bases left unmatched: 18. The CDR3 totals 19 residues. CDR3 amino acids: CASSSTPLWTSPLSYEQYF. The DNA for the CDR3 is TGTGCCAGCAGTTCCACCCCCCTTTGGACTAGTCCTCTCTCCTACGAGCAGTACTTC.

The V and J genes are TRBV5-1 and TRBJ2-5, with a possible D match to TRBD1 (6 bases). The germline V gene has CDR1 SGHRS and CDR2 YFSETQ. The CDR3 has 11 amino acids. Trimming left V 2 bases short and J 11 bases short, with 10 bases between. The DNA for the CDR3 is TGCGCCAGCAGCTTCACAGGGAAGCAGTACTTC. Its protein product is CASSFTGKQYF.

The chain uses TRBV7-9 and TRBJ2-3; tentative D call: TRBD2 (7 bases). V lost 8 bases and J 4 bases, leaving 16 bases between the germline ends. Germline loops: CDR1 SEHNR, CDR2 FQNEAQ (reference sequence). There are 14 residues in the CDR3. The CDR3 spells CASAPPGGADTQYF. For the CDR3, the DNA is TGTGCCAGCGCCCCCCCGGGGGGCGCAGATACGCAGTATTTT.

The chain is built from TRBV6-5 and TRBJ1-1; 8 nucleotides line up with TRBD1. Germline V CDR1 and CDR2: MNHEY, SVGAGI. V lost 0 bases, J lost 4 bases, and 4 bases stayed unmatched. This CDR3 spans 15 amino acids. CDR3 nucleotides: TGTGCCAGCAGTTACTCCGGGACAGGTACCACTGAAGCTTTCTTT. It encodes CASSYSGTGTTEAFF.

This clonotype was counted only a few times. The V gene is TRBV5-6, the J gene TRBJ2-5; D is undetermined. The CDR3 runs to 18 residues. CDR1 and CDR2 (germline): SGHDT, YYEEEE. V shed 1 base and J shed 0 bases, with 19 bases lying between them. As DNA, the CDR3 is TGTGCCAGCAGCTTGTATCGGGTCCGCACGAACAACCAAGAGACCCAGTACTTC. Protein: CASSLYRVRTNNQETQYF.

This clonotype was seen a few times. V usage is TRBV10-3 and J usage is TRBJ2-1; 9 bases are shared with TRBD2. The junction had 5 bases not matched to a gene; V was cut back by 4 bases and J by 10 bases. The CDR3 is made up of 13 amino acids. In germline, CDR1 is ENHRY, CDR2 SYGVKD. CDR3 amino acids: CAISVREGVEQFF. Written as DNA, the CDR3 is TGTGCCATCAGTGTGCGGGAGGGTGTGGAGCAGTTCTTC.

The V and J genes are TRBV29-1 and TRBJ2-3; D is unclear. Germline V gives CDR1 SQVTM, CDR2 ANQGSEA. V was trimmed by 1 base and J by 3 bases, leaving 8 bases between them. This CDR3 spans 13 amino acids. The CDR3 is CSVEALGTDTQYF. DNA for the CDR3: TGCAGCGTTGAAGCACTGGGAACAGATACGCAGTATTTT.

This chain uses TRBV6-5 with TRBJ1-2; D gene uncertain. Trimming took off 3 bases at V and 7 bases at J, with 15 bases between the two ends. Germline CDR1 reads MNHEY; CDR2 reads SVGAGI. This CDR3 is 14 amino acids long. CDR3 sequence reads: CASSYTVPTGGYTF. The CDR3 nucleotides read TGTGCCAGCAGTTATACAGTCCCGACGGGTGGCTACACCTTC.

This clonotype was seen more than once but under ten times. The genes are TRBV5-6 and TRBJ1-2, with TRBD1 as a possible D gene (5 bases). The CDR3 contains 14 residues. CDR1 is SGHDT and CDR2 is YYEEEE in the germline V gene. Deletions cut 4 bases from V and 2 bases from J, with 12 bases between. CDR3 in amino acids: CASSPGTRNYGYTF. DNA of the CDR3: TGTGCCAGCAGCCCCGGGACGAGAAACTATGGCTACACCTTC.

This clonotype was counted only a few times. This chain uses TRBV11-1 with TRBJ2-1; 11 bases match TRBD1. Germline V gives CDR1 SGHAT, CDR2 FQDESV (reference sequence). J gave up 8 bases and V 4 bases, and 10 bases lay outside the gene matches. The length of the CDR3 is 16 residues. DNA of the CDR3: TGTGCCAGCAGCTACTTCTCCGGGACAGGGGGATATGAGCAGTTCTTC. Translating gives CASSYFSGTGGYEQFF.

This clonotype was seen a few times. This chain connects TRBV4-1 to TRBJ1-2; 9 bases line up with TRBD1. Germline V gene lookup returns CDR1 MGHRA and CDR2 YSYEKL. This CDR3 has 15 amino acids. V lost 2 bases, J lost 13 bases, and 14 bases stayed unmatched. The CDR3 DNA is TGCGCCAGCAGCCAACAGGAGTTCGGGACAGGGTTGTGCACCTTC. This gives the protein CASSQQEFGTGLCTF.

This clonotype was observed a few times. The chain carries TRBV20-1 and TRBJ2-1; a possible D gene is TRBD2 (6 bases). With 6 bases removed from V and 2 bases from J, the gap between germline ends came to 11 bases. Germline CDR1 reads DFQATT; CDR2 reads SNEGSKA (reference sequence). This CDR3 is 13 amino acids long. CDR3 coding DNA: TGCAGTGCCCCGGGAGCTGCCTACAATGAGCAGTTCTTC. Translating gives CSAPGAAYNEQFF.

The chain is built from TRBV7-9 and TRBJ2-1; no clear D. V lost 1 base and J lost 6, with 22 bases in between. CDR3 length: 18 amino acids. CDR1 is SEHNR, CDR2 FQNEAQ, per germline (reference sequence). CDR3 nucleotide sequence: TGTGCCAGCAGCTTAGTGGTTCAATCGGGTGGGTCGTCCAATGAGCAGTTCTTC. This translates into CASSLVVQSGGSSNEQFF.

V and J are TRBV5-1 and TRBJ2-1, with D perhaps TRBD2 (7 bases). Germline V gene data show CDR1 as SGHRS and CDR2 as YFSETQ. The CDR3 length is 18 residues. V lost 6 bases, J lost 5 bases, and 27 bases lay in between. In DNA, the CDR3 is TGCGCCAGCACCAAAGGACTAGTGGGAGTGGGGGGGCACAATGAGCAGTTCTTC. Protein: CASTKGLVGVGGHNEQFF.

This rearrangement joins TRBV27 to TRBJ2-1; the match to TRBD1 covers 9 bases. V lost 6 bases to trimming and J lost 5 bases; unmatched junction nucleotides: 8. The CDR3 spans 15 residues. The germline CDR1 and CDR2 sequences are MNHEY and SMNVEV (reference sequence). In nucleotides, the CDR3 is TGTGCCAGCAGCTGGGACAGGGCGACCCACAATGAGCAGTTCTTC. Protein product: CASSWDRATHNEQFF.

This clonotype occurred a few times. The chain joins TRBV11-2 to TRBJ1-4; 9 bases are a match to TRBD1. V dropped 3 bases and J dropped 7; count of bases not matched to a gene: 9. The CDR3 covers 16 residues. Germline V gene data show CDR1 as SGHAT and CDR2 as FQNNGV. The CDR3 region is CASSLGRTGDTEKLFF. The CDR3 region has the DNA TGTGCCAGCAGCTTGGGACGGACAGGGGATACTGAAAAACTGTTTTTT.

The V and J genes are TRBV10-3 and TRBJ2-1; 7 bases fit TRBD2. The germline gives CDR1 ENHRY, CDR2 SYGVKD. The ends lost 4 bases at V and 7 bases at J; junction bases unmatched: 7. This CDR3 has 14 amino acids. The CDR3 bases are TGTGCCATCAGTGGCGGGAGTCGGGGGAATGAGCAGTTCTTC. Amino acids: CAISGGSRGNEQFF.

The V call is TRBV7-9, the J call TRBJ1-4, with 9 positions matching TRBD1. The CDR3 covers 14 residues. The J segment lost 4 bases and the V segment lost 4 bases, leaving 1 base of the junction unmatched. Germline V gene lookup returns CDR1 SEHNR and CDR2 FQNEAQ (reference sequence). CDR3 region: CASSSTGGNEKLFF. CDR3 DNA sequence: TGTGCCAGCAGCTCGACAGGGGGTAATGAAAAACTGTTTTTT. Combining the CDR3 with reference TRBV7-9 and TRBJ1-4 gives the whole variable domain DTGVSQNPRHKITKRGQNVTFRCDPISEHNRLYWYRQTLGQGPEFLTYFQNEAQLEKSRLLSDRFSAERPKGSFSTLEIQRTEQGDSAMYLCASSSTGGNEKLFFGSGTQLSVL.

This chain uses TRBV5-1 with TRBJ1-1; possibly TRBD1 for D (5 bases). Germline V lookup: CDR1 SGHRS, CDR2 YFSETQ. CDR3 length: 15 residues. V gave up 0 bases and J gave up 3 bases, with 12 bases separating them. CDR3 loop: CASSLAGTGYTEAFF. DNA of the CDR3: TGCGCCAGCAGCTTGGCCGGCACAGGCTACACTGAAGCTTTCTTT.

This clonotype was counted only a few times. The chain is built from TRBV12-3 or TRBV12-4 and TRBJ1-5; no clear D gene. The CDR3 covers 16 residues. V was shortened by 3 bases and J by 3 bases, with 15 bases between the two germline ends. The CDR3 coding sequence is TGTGCCAGCAGTTTTAGGGTCAGTAAGCCCAATCAGCCCCAGCATTTT. The encoded protein is CASSFRVSKPNQPQHF.